The 25 T cell receptor beta chains below come from one sample, sequenced in a study of blood T cell repertoires in COVID-19. Using immunoSEQ multiplex PCR, the repertoire was profiled, and TCRdb retains in-frame clones only, with some absent. Among around 100,000 clones, about four fifths were seen once, and the ten largest hold approximately 3.4%. The sample was peripheral blood. All receptors derive from an elderly woman with active or convalescent COVID-19.

J is TRBJ1-1 and V is TRBV30, with 7 positions matching TRBD1. Germline V gene data show CDR1 as GTSNPN and CDR2 as SVGIG (reference sequence). Trimming removed 2 bases from V and 11 bases from J; junction bases left unmatched: 8. This CDR3 spans 12 amino acids. The CDR3 sequence is CAWSWGDSSAFF. Written as DNA, the CDR3 is TGTGCCTGGAGTTGGGGGGACAGTTCGGCTTTCTTT.

The chain couples TRBV6-6 to TRBJ1-2; TRBD1 matches at 7 bases. With 5 bases clipped from V and 8 bases from J, the junction kept 11 bases outside the gene matches. The CDR3 is 14 amino acids. Germline loops: CDR1 MNHNY, CDR2 SVGAGI (reference sequence). In nucleotides, the CDR3 is TGTGCCAGCAGTATCGACAGGGTGTTGGGGGGCTACACCTTC. Its protein is CASSIDRVLGGYTF.

This clone showed up just a few times. Here the CDR3 DNA reads TGCAGTGCTTTACAAGAGACCCAGTACTTC. As protein: CSALQETQYF. This rearrangement joins TRBV20-1 to TRBJ2-5; D unclear. Trimming shortened V by 5 bases and J by 2 bases, and 3 bases separated the two germline ends. The CDR3 runs to 10 residues. Germline V CDR1 and CDR2: DFQATT, SNEGSKA (reference sequence).

This clone was seen only once. This chain joins TRBV5-5 and TRBJ1-5; D possibly corresponds to TRBD1 (5 bases). The germline CDR1 and CDR2 sequences are SGHKS and YYEKEE (reference sequence). The CDR3 has 16 residues. Trimming pared 0 bases from V and 0 bases from J, leaving 10 bases between. This CDR3 is CASSLGTGFSNQPQHF. In DNA form, the CDR3 reads TGTGCCAGCAGCTTGGGTACAGGTTTTAGCAATCAGCCCCAGCATTTT.

The V and J genes are TRBV2 and TRBJ1-3, with D unclear. This CDR3 has 18 amino acids. V lost 2 bases, J lost 6 bases, and 23 bases lay in between. Germline V CDR1 and CDR2: SNHLY, FYNNEI. In DNA form, the CDR3 reads TGTGCCAGCAGTGAATTAGGATTAGGCTACGGTCAGGAAAACACCATATATTTT. Protein: CASSELGLGYGQENTIYF.

CDR3 region: CASSFGQGQNEQFF. For the CDR3, the DNA is TGTGCCAGCAGCTTCGGACAGGGGCAGAATGAGCAGTTCTTC. The J gene is TRBJ2-1, the V gene TRBV5-4; 9 nucleotides agree with TRBD1. Unmatched junction bases numbered 4, after V lost 2 bases and J lost 7 bases. The CDR3 sequence is 14 residues long. CDR1 is SGHNT, CDR2 YYREEE, per germline (reference sequence).

The chain has TRBV28 and TRBJ2-5; D might be TRBD1 (6 bases). Germline V gene data show CDR1 as MDHEN and CDR2 as SYDVKM. Trimming stripped 10 bases from V and 6 bases from J, with 18 bases between. The CDR3 totals 13 residues. The CDR3 reads CATKQGVMKTQYF. The CDR3 DNA reads TGTGCCACCAAACAGGGTGTGATGAAGACCCAGTACTTC.

This chain joins TRBV5-5 and TRBJ2-7, with 7 bases identical to TRBD1. J lost 2 bases, V lost 0 bases, and 5 bases had no gene match. Looked up from germline, CDR1 is SGHKS and CDR2 is YYEKEE (reference sequence). This CDR3 has 15 amino acids. The CDR3 DNA follows: TGTGCCAGCAGCTTGGAAGCGACAGGGACCTACGAGCAGTACTTC. Amino acids: CASSLEATGTYEQYF. Complete variable domain (other parts from reference TRBV5-5 and TRBJ2-7): DAGVTQSPTHLIKTRGQQVTLRCSPISGHKSVSWYQQVLGQGPQFIFQYYEKEERGRGNFPDRFSARQFPNYSSELNVNALLLGDSALYLCASSLEATGTYEQYFGPGTRLTVT.

This rearrangement joins TRBV6-5 to TRBJ2-3; possibly TRBD1 for D (5 bases). The CDR3 loop spans 15 amino acids. The germline V gene encodes CDR1 MNHEY and CDR2 SVGAGI. Between the trimmed V and J ends, which lost 0 bases and 2 bases, there was a span of 9 bases. Here the CDR3 DNA reads TGTGCCAGCAGTTACTCGGGGCAGATCACAGATACGCAGTATTTT. Protein product: CASSYSGQITDTQYF.

The chain joins TRBV11-3 to TRBJ2-1; 11 nucleotides match TRBD2. The CDR3 covers 16 residues. Germline-derived CDR1 and CDR2 are SGHNT and YENEEA. The junction had 7 bases not matched to a gene; V was cut back by 1 base and J by 8 bases. The CDR3 here is CASSLGVLAGEDEQFF. In nucleotides, the CDR3 is TGTGCCAGCAGCTTAGGGGTACTAGCGGGAGAGGATGAGCAGTTCTTC.

The CDR3 here is CASTYDRPSTNEKLFF. Here the CDR3 DNA reads TGTGCCAGCACCTATGACAGGCCCTCAACTAATGAAAAACTGTTTTTT. This chain uses TRBV2 with TRBJ1-4, with D maybe TRBD1 (6 bases). The germline V and J ends were trimmed by 7 bases and 0 bases, with 15 bases remaining between them. Germline CDR1 reads SNHLY; CDR2 reads FYNNEI. This CDR3 spans 16 amino acids.

The gene calls are TRBV3-1 (or the pseudogene TRBV3-2) and TRBJ1-2; 7 bases align to TRBD1. After removal of 0 bases from V and 6 bases from J, the junction contained 7 bases not matched to a gene. CDR3 length: 15 amino acids. The germline gives CDR1 LGHDT, CDR2 YNNKEL (reference sequence). The CDR3 here is CASSQDLGGADGYTF. CDR3 in DNA: TGTGCCAGCAGCCAAGATCTAGGGGGCGCGGATGGCTACACCTTC.

The J gene is TRBJ2-1, the V gene TRBV12-3 or TRBV12-4, with D tentatively TRBD2 (6 bases). V lost 4 bases and J 4 bases, leaving 8 bases between the germline ends. The CDR3 runs to 13 residues. For the CDR3, the DNA is TGTGCCAGCAGTTCCCGGGGGTACAATGAGCAGTTCTTC. It codes for CASSSRGYNEQFF.

This chain joins TRBV7-2 and TRBJ1-5; 11 nucleotides agree with TRBD1. CDR1 is SGHTA and CDR2 is FQGNSA in the germline V gene. CDR3 length equals 14 residues. The ends lost 3 bases at V and 7 bases at J; junction bases unmatched: 2. The CDR3: CASSFGQGAQPQHF. The DNA for the CDR3 is TGTGCCAGCAGCTTCGGACAGGGGGCCCAGCCCCAGCATTTT.

This clone came up many times. The rearrangement joins TRBV29-1 to TRBJ2-5, with D maybe TRBD2 (5 bases). This CDR3 region has 11 residues. V lost 5 bases and J lost 4, with 8 bases in between. From germline, CDR1 is SQVTM and CDR2 ANQGSEA. The CDR3 is CSVSAGETQYF. The CDR3 DNA sequence: TGCAGCGTTTCGGCGGGAGAGACCCAGTACTTC.

The chain is built from TRBV19 and TRBJ2-2, with D tentatively TRBD1 (6 bases). V was cut by 3 bases and J by 5 bases, with 10 bases left in between. Germline CDR1 reads LNHDA; CDR2 reads SQIVND (reference sequence). CDR3 size: 14 residues. The CDR3 nucleotides are TGTGCCAGTAGTATTCAGGGGAAGACCGGGGAGCTGTTTTTT. Protein sequence: CASSIQGKTGELFF.

V usage is TRBV5-1 and J usage is TRBJ1-6; maybe TRBD1 (6 bases). Germline V gene sequence: CDR1 SGHRS, CDR2 YFSETQ. CDR3 length: 14 amino acids. V lost 4 bases and J lost 7, with 12 bases in between. In DNA form, the CDR3 reads TGCGCCAGCAGCCTTGAACAGGGCAATTCACCCCTCCACTTT. Residues: CASSLEQGNSPLHF.

In its sample, this clone was seen a few times. The chain employs TRBV29-1 and TRBJ2-2, with D possibly TRBD2 on 6 matching bases. The V end was cut by 1 base, the J end by 0 bases, with 9 bases between. Germline-derived CDR1 and CDR2 are SQVTM and ANQGSEA. This CDR3 comprises 15 residues. DNA for the CDR3: TGCAGCGTTGAAGCGGGACTTGCGAACACCGGGGAGCTGTTTTTT. This encodes CSVEAGLANTGELFF.

This clone was seen a single time. The chain employs TRBV13 and TRBJ2-3; D perhaps matches TRBD1 (5 bases). CDR1 PRHDT and CDR2 FYEKMQ come from the germline V gene (reference sequence). Trimming cost V 8 bases and J 7 bases, with 22 bases left between them. The CDR3 contains 15 residues. The chain's CDR3 is CASLPWARAGNTQYF. CDR3 nucleotides: TGTGCCAGCCTCCCTTGGGCCAGGGCTGGGAATACGCAGTATTTT.

The chain joins TRBV5-1 to TRBJ2-2; D remains ambiguous. CDR1 SGHRS and CDR2 YFSETQ come from the germline V gene. Trimming pared 0 bases from V and 8 bases from J, leaving 8 bases between. CDR3 length: 13 residues. CDR3 amino acids: CASSLARGGELFF. The CDR3 DNA follows: TGCGCCAGCAGCTTGGCCCGAGGAGGGGAGCTGTTTTTT. Full variable domain (remainder filled in from reference TRBV5-1 and TRBJ2-2): KAGVTQTPRYLIKTRGQQVTLSCSPISGHRSVSWYQQTPGQGLQFLFEYFSETQRNKGNFPGRFSGRQFSNSRSEMNVSTLELGDSALYLCASSLARGGELFFGEGSRLTVL.

V is TRBV4-3 and J is TRBJ2-7, with TRBD1 identical over 8 bases. Germline V gives CDR1 LGHNA, CDR2 YSLEER. V shed 3 bases and J 2 bases; nucleotides not matched to a gene: 3. This CDR3 is 14 amino acids long. The CDR3 loop reads CASSQGTGTYEQYF. CDR3 DNA sequence: TGCGCCAGCAGCCAGGGGACAGGAACCTACGAGCAGTACTTC.

The V and J genes are TRBV29-1 and TRBJ1-1; D is possibly TRBD1 (5 bases). Trimming removed 7 bases from V and 4 bases from J, with 16 bases in between. The CDR3 consists of 13 residues. From germline, CDR1 is SQVTM and CDR2 ANQGSEA. The chain's CDR3 is CSGGLGGGTEAFF. The DNA of the CDR3 is TGCAGCGGCGGACTCGGGGGTGGCACTGAAGCTTTCTTT.

The V gene is TRBV27, the J gene TRBJ1-1; 10 bases line up with TRBD1. Germline values: CDR1 MNHEY, CDR2 SMNVEV (reference sequence). With 6 bases clipped from V and 4 bases from J, the junction kept 11 bases outside the gene matches. CDR3 length: 16 amino acids. This chain's CDR3 is CASSSTPGQGSTEAFF. The CDR3 DNA reads as TGTGCCAGCAGCAGTACCCCGGGACAGGGGAGCACTGAAGCTTTCTTT.

The rearrangement links TRBV5-4 to TRBJ1-2, with 8 bases fitting TRBD1. The CDR3 spans 16 residues. The V and J ends lost 0 bases and 3 bases, in that order; junction bases with no gene match: 7. Germline lookup yields CDR1 SGHNT and CDR2 YYREEE (reference sequence). CDR3 amino acids: CASSLDGRGQYYGYTF. The DNA of the CDR3 is TGTGCCAGCAGCTTGGATGGCAGGGGGCAGTACTATGGCTACACCTTC.

The chain recombines TRBV5-5 with TRBJ2-5, with D possibly being TRBD2 (6 bases). The germline V gene encodes CDR1 SGHKS and CDR2 YYEKEE (reference sequence). Trimming removed 3 bases at V and 3 bases at J, with 12 bases between. This CDR3 is built from 14 residues. This chain's CDR3 is CASSSGLLEETQYF. The CDR3 coding sequence is TGTGCCAGCAGCTCGGGACTTCTAGAAGAGACCCAGTACTTC. The variable domain in full, with the rest retrieved from reference TRBV5-5 and TRBJ2-5, is DAGVTQSPTHLIKTRGQQVTLRCSPISGHKSVSWYQQVLGQGPQFIFQYYEKEERGRGNFPDRFSARQFPNYSSELNVNALLLGDSALYLCASSSGLLEETQYFGPGTRLLVL.